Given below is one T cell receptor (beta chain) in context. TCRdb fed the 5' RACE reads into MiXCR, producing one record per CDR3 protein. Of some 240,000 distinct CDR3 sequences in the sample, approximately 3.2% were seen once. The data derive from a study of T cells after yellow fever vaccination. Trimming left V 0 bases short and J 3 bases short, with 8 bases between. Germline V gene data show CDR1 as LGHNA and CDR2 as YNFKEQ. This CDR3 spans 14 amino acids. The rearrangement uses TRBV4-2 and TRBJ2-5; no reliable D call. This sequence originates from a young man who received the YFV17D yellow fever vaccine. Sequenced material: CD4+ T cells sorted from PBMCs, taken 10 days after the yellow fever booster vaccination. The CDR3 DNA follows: TGTGCCAGCAGCCAAGATTTGGAAGAAGAGACCCAGTACTTC. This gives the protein CASSQDLEEETQYF.